This T cell receptor beta chain derives from a study of OX40 agonist ivuxolimab in advanced cancers. For the study at large: Each dose-escalation patient presented with hepatocellular carcinoma, melanoma, renal cell or head and neck cancer. Three patients showed partial responses: one hepatocellular carcinoma and two cutaneous melanoma cases. Study-wide results and caveats: The study found that CD8+ T cells averaged more expanded clones than CD4+.

Only in-frame clones appear in the TCRdb table, and some are missing; sequencing was by immunoSEQ multiplex PCR. The profile shows roughly 43,000 clones, around nine tenths of them singletons. The length of the CDR3 is 15 residues. V lost 0 bases, J lost 5 bases, and 11 bases lay in between. Germline lookup yields CDR1 SGHVS and CDR2 FNYEAQ. Individuals having autoimmune disease history or systemic immunosuppression were not enrolled. Comment on this clone: Its antigen is currently unknown.

This receptor was identified in an adult with an advanced solid tumor such as melanoma, head and neck, liver or kidney cancer. The sample was CD4+ or CD8+ T cells sorted from blood, taken in a trial of the OX40 agonist ivuxolimab. The J gene is TRBJ2-1, the V gene TRBV7-6; D is unclear. CDR3 residues: CASSLAAGSHNEQFF. Here the CDR3 DNA reads TGTGCCAGCAGCTTAGCGGCAGGCTCACACAATGAGCAGTTCTTC.